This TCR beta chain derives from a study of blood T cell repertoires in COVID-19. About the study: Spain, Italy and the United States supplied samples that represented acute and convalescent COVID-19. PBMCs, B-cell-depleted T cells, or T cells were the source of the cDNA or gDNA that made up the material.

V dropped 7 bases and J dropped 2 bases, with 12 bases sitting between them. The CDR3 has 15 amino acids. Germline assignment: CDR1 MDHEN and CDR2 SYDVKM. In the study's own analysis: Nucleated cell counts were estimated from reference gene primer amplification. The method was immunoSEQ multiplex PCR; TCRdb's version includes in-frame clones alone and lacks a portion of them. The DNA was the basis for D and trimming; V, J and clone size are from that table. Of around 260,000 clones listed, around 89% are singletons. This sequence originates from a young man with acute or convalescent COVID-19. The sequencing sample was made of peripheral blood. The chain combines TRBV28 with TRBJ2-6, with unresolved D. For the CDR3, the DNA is TGTGCCAGCATCGCGTCCAAACCTGGGGCCAACGTCCTGACTTTC. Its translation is CASIASKPGANVLTF. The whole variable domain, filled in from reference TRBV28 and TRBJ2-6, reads DVKVTQSSRYLVKRTGEKVFLECVQDMDHENMFWYRQDPGLGLRLIYFSYDVKMKEKGDIPEGYSVSREKKERFSLILESASTNQTSMYLCASIASKPGANVLTFGAGSRLTVL.